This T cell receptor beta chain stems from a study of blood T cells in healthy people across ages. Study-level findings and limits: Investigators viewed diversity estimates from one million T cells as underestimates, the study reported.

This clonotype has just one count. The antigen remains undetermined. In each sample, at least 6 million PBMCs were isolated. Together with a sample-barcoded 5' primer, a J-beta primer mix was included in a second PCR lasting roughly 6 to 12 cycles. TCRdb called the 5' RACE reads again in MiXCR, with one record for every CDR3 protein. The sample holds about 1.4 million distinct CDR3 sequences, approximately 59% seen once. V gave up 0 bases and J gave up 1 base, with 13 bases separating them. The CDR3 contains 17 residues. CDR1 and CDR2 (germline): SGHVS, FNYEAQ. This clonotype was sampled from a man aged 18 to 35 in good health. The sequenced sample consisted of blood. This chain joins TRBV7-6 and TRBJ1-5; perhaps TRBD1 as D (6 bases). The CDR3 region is CASSLAPYDRSNQPQHF. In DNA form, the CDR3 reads TGTGCCAGCAGCTTAGCGCCTTATGACAGGAGCAATCAGCCCCAGCATTTT. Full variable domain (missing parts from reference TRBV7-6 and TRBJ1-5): GAGVSQSPRYKVTKRGQDVALRCDPISGHVSLYWYRQALGQGPEFLTYFNYEAQQDKSGLPNDRFSAERPEGSISTLTIQRTEQRDSAMYRCASSLAPYDRSNQPQHFGDGTRLSIL.